One and the same sample provided the 8 T cell receptor beta chains below, sequenced in a study of blood T cell repertoires in COVID-19. Produced via immunoSEQ multiplex PCR; TCRdb's table is partial and in-frame only. The sample lists almost 85,000 clones, around four fifths occurring once. Sequenced: peripheral blood. The source of these receptors is a man at least 80 years old with active or convalescent COVID-19.

The rearrangement links TRBV4-2 to TRBJ2-3, with 8 bases lining up with TRBD1. The CDR3 totals 17 residues. CDR1 LGHNA and CDR2 YNFKEQ come from the germline V gene. Trimming cost V 4 bases and J 1 base; bases outside gene matches: 10. CDR3: CASSRSRGRMGTDTQYF. As DNA, the CDR3 is TGTGCCAGCAGCCGGTCCAGGGGGCGGATGGGCACAGATACGCAGTATTTT.

The sample holds a few counts of this clone. The gene calls are TRBV27 and TRBJ1-1; 9 bases are shared with TRBD1. Germline assignment: CDR1 MNHEY and CDR2 SMNVEV (reference sequence). The CDR3 is 17 amino acids. V lost 6 bases, J lost 2 bases, and 13 bases stayed unmatched. CDR3 DNA sequence: TGTGCCAGCAGCGGCATTTTACAGGGGGCGGTTAACACTGAAGCTTTCTTT. This codes for CASSGILQGAVNTEAFF.

This clone showed up just a few times. V is TRBV7-8 and J is TRBJ2-2; TRBD1 agrees at 10 bases. The germline CDR1 and CDR2 sequences are SGHVS and FQNEAQ. This CDR3 has 17 residues. The trim removed 5 bases at V and 6 bases at J, leaving 12 bases unmatched. As DNA, the CDR3 is TGTGCCAGCAGCCCCCCGGTCCGGGACAGGGGTCCCGGGGAGCTGTTTTTT. It encodes CASSPPVRDRGPGELFF.

V is TRBV14 and J is TRBJ1-1, with 8 bases that match TRBD1. The germline V gene encodes CDR1 SGHDN and CDR2 FVKESK. Trimming removed 1 base from V and 8 bases from J; junction bases left unmatched: 6. This CDR3 is 14 amino acids long. DNA for the CDR3: TGTGCCAGCAGCCAAGGACAGGGGATTACCGAAGCTTTCTTT. Translating it yields CASSQGQGITEAFF.

This chain joins TRBV5-6 and TRBJ1-5; D is unclear. CDR3 length: 15 residues. Germline loops: CDR1 SGHDT, CDR2 YYEEEE. The V and J ends lost 4 bases and 5 bases respectively, with 16 bases between them. This CDR3 is CASSQARDTHQPQHF. For the CDR3, the DNA is TGTGCCAGCAGCCAGGCACGGGATACTCATCAGCCCCAGCATTTT.

CDR3 DNA: TGTGCCAGCAGTGAAGCGCGAGCCGTCCCGTCGTCCCAGCATTTT. Translating it yields CASSEARAVPSSQHF. The chain employs TRBV2 and TRBJ1-5; D is ambiguous. The CDR3 totals 15 residues. V was cut by 0 bases and J by 11 bases, with 17 bases left in between. The germline CDR1 and CDR2 sequences are SNHLY and FYNNEI.

V and J are TRBV30 and TRBJ1-1; D might be TRBD1 (6 bases). The CDR3 extends over 13 amino acids. Germline lookup yields CDR1 GTSNPN and CDR2 SVGIG (reference sequence). Trimming took off 5 bases at V and 0 bases at J, with 10 bases between the two ends. The CDR3 nucleotides are TGTGCCTGGGGGACAATCATGAACACTGAAGCTTTCTTT. Its protein product is CAWGTIMNTEAFF.

The chain carries TRBV11-3 and TRBJ2-2; D remains ambiguous. V was shortened by 5 bases and J by 0 bases, with 10 bases between the two germline ends. CDR3 length: 15 amino acids. The germline V gene encodes CDR1 SGHNT and CDR2 YENEEA. CDR3 DNA sequence: TGTGCCAGCAGCCACTTCCGAACGAACACCGGGGAGCTGTTTTTT. It specifies CASSHFRTNTGELFF.